The subject of this entry is one T cell receptor beta chain. Unique molecular identifiers featured in how the TCRbeta library was prepared. TCRdb re-derived calls from the PCR reads in MiXCR, one entry per CDR3 protein. The profile covers approximately 520,000 distinct CDR3 sequences, with approximately 30% appearing a single time and 2.4% taken by the ten largest. The sample comes from a study of T-cell reconstitution after alpha-beta-depleted transplantation in children. The CDR3 contains 12 residues. V was trimmed by 5 bases and J by 2 bases, leaving 10 bases between them. Germline V CDR1 and CDR2: DFQATT, SNEGSKA (reference sequence).

This clonotype was obtained from a human donor who donated a stem cell graft to a child with aplastic anemia. This chain links TRBV20-1 with TRBJ2-7, with unresolved D. Material: PBMCs from the stem cell graft donor, obtained from the stem cell graft. CDR3 nucleotide sequence: TGCAGTGCTCCAGACGAGACCTACGAGCAGTACTTC. This translates into CSAPDETYEQYF.